The 24 T cell receptor beta chains below all came from one sample that was sequenced in a study of shared clonotypes between healthy human individuals. Measured with immunoSEQ multiplex PCR; TCRdb has only the in-frame clones, and not every one. The sample holds about 1.5 million clones; approximately 96% are singletons and the top ten take roughly 1.2%. What was sequenced was naive CD4+ T cells sorted from blood. Subset of the sample: CD45RA+ positively selected. The receptors stem from a man aged 25 to 40 in good health.

V is TRBV6-5 and J is TRBJ2-7, with a tentative D call TRBD2 (5 bases). From germline, CDR1 is MNHEY and CDR2 SVGAGI. Trimming shortened V by 7 bases and J by 5 bases, and 15 bases separated the two germline ends. The CDR3 has 13 amino acids. CDR3 in amino acids: CASNEPGKHEQYF. The CDR3 region has the DNA TGTGCCAGCAACGAGCCCGGGAAACACGAGCAGTACTTC.

This chain uses TRBV27 with TRBJ2-6; TRBD1 aligns across 8 bases. Looked up from germline, CDR1 is MNHEY and CDR2 is SMNVEV (reference sequence). The CDR3 totals 17 residues. J was trimmed by 0 bases and V by 5 bases; bases with no gene match: 6. CDR3 nucleotide sequence: TGTGCCAGCAGTCCCGGGACAGGCGACTCTGGGGCCAACGTCCTGACTTTC. Its translation is CASSPGTGDSGANVLTF.

V is TRBV21-1 and J is TRBJ2-5; the D call of TRBD2 is as the table states it, not checked on the DNA. TRBV21-1 is described as a pseudogene. This CDR3 has 14 residues. In nucleotides, the CDR3 is TGTGCCAGCAGCACATGGGACTTCCAAGAGACCCAGTACTTC. It is translated as CASSTWDFQETQYF.

The chain links TRBV9 to TRBJ1-1; D remains unclear. Germline V CDR1 and CDR2: SGDLS, YYNGEE. With 3 bases removed from V and 3 bases from J, the gap between germline ends came to 6 bases. The CDR3 is made up of 12 amino acids. CDR3 region: CASSGSYTEAFF. The CDR3 DNA follows: TGTGCCAGCAGCGGATCATACACTGAAGCTTTCTTT.

The chain joins TRBV11-3 to TRBJ2-1; 9 nucleotides agree with TRBD2. The germline V gene encodes CDR1 SGHNT and CDR2 YENEEA. V shed 8 bases and J 9 bases; nucleotides not matched to a gene: 5. The CDR3 is made up of 12 amino acids. CDR3 amino acids: CASQREEGEQFF. In DNA form, the CDR3 reads TGTGCCAGCCAGCGGGAGGAGGGTGAGCAGTTCTTC.

The chain is built from TRBV25-1 and TRBJ2-3; D is perhaps TRBD2 (6 bases). CDR1 and CDR2 from the germline V gene are MGHDK and SYGVNS. The V gene lost 2 bases and the J gene lost 0 bases, with 9 bases spanning the gap. The CDR3 has 15 amino acids. The CDR3 region has the DNA TGTGCCAGCAGTGAAACGGGGGTAAGCACAGATACGCAGTATTTT. It translates to CASSETGVSTDTQYF.

This chain uses TRBV4-1 with TRBJ2-3; D unresolved. CDR1 is MGHRA, CDR2 YSYEKL, per germline. This CDR3 is built from 18 residues. Between the trimmed V and J ends, which lost 2 bases and 1 base, there was a span of 19 bases. As DNA, the CDR3 is TGCGCCAGCAGCCAAAAGTTCCCTCCGCTGTTGGGCACAGATACGCAGTATTTT. This translates into CASSQKFPPLLGTDTQYF.

V gene TRBV28 combines with J gene TRBJ2-2, with D possibly matching TRBD2 (6 bases). CDR3 length: 14 residues. Deletions cut 6 bases from V and 4 bases from J, with 12 bases between. CDR1 MDHEN and CDR2 SYDVKM come from the germline V gene. CDR3 residues: CASSGSLTTGELFF. DNA of the CDR3: TGTGCCAGCAGCGGGAGTCTTACCACCGGGGAGCTGTTTTTT.

The rearrangement uses TRBV29-1 and TRBJ1-4, with TRBD1 matching 8 bases. Germline values: CDR1 SQVTM, CDR2 ANQGSEA. CDR3 length equals 13 residues. With V trimmed by 6 bases and J by 8 bases, 8 bases remained unmatched. The CDR3 reads CSVQGALGEKLFF. DNA of the CDR3: TGCAGCGTCCAGGGGGCTCTGGGAGAAAAACTGTTTTTT.

This chain links TRBV9 with TRBJ2-2; D tentatively reads TRBD1 or TRBD2 (5 bases each). CDR1 is SGDLS and CDR2 is YYNGEE in the germline V gene. The CDR3 loop spans 15 amino acids. Trimming left V 0 bases short and J 7 bases short, with 13 bases between. The CDR3 DNA reads TGTGCCAGCAGCGTAGCTACTTGGGGGATCGGGGAGCTGTTTTTT. Protein sequence: CASSVATWGIGELFF.

V and J are TRBV28 and TRBJ1-2; 7 bases fit TRBD1. Per the germline V gene, CDR1 is MDHEN and CDR2 is SYDVKM. The CDR3 contains 15 residues. The J segment lost 6 bases and the V segment lost 1 base, leaving 8 bases of the junction unmatched. CDR3 coding DNA: TGTGCCAGCAGTTTATCACAGGGGCGAGGTCATGGCTACACCTTC. Amino acids: CASSLSQGRGHGYTF.

V is TRBV28 and J is TRBJ1-2; D remains ambiguous. This CDR3 region has 15 residues. V lost 8 bases to trimming and J lost 1 base, with 17 bases between them. From germline, CDR1 is MDHEN and CDR2 SYDVKM. CDR3: CASYSGGRLNYGYTF. The CDR3 nucleotides read TGTGCCAGCTATTCTGGCGGCAGACTTAACTATGGCTACACCTTC.

The chain is built from TRBV28 and TRBJ1-3; the D is unclear. Deletions cut 2 bases from V and 1 base from J, with 9 bases between. Germline CDR1 MDHEN, CDR2 SYDVKM. The CDR3 sequence is 15 residues long. The CDR3 sequence: CASSLDSGSGNTIYF. In nucleotides, the CDR3 is TGTGCCAGCAGTTTAGATTCGGGGTCTGGAAACACCATATATTTT.

The V call is TRBV27, the J call TRBJ2-7; D remains unclear. Germline V lookup: CDR1 MNHEY, CDR2 SMNVEV (reference sequence). Trimming removed 3 bases from V and 6 bases from J, with 15 bases in between. There are 14 residues in the CDR3. The CDR3 sequence is CASSFRTLISEQYF. The CDR3 bases are TGTGCCAGCAGTTTCAGGACCTTAATATCCGAGCAGTACTTC.

The chain carries TRBV25-1 and TRBJ1-1; 7 nucleotides line up with TRBD1. J lost 4 bases, V lost 7 bases, and 9 bases had no gene match. Germline loops: CDR1 MGHDK, CDR2 SYGVNS. The CDR3 is 14 residues long. In DNA form, the CDR3 reads TGTGCCAGCACCCCGACAGGGCTTTTCACTGAAGCTTTCTTT. Its protein product is CASTPTGLFTEAFF.

The V and J genes are TRBV10-3 and TRBJ1-1; D uncertain. V gave up 6 bases and J gave up 2 bases, with 16 bases separating them. Per the germline V gene, CDR1 is ENHRY and CDR2 is SYGVKD. This CDR3 region has 15 residues. In DNA, the CDR3 is TGTGCCATCAGCGCTCGGACGGGGAGCAACACTGAAGCTTTCTTT. As protein: CAISARTGSNTEAFF.

V usage is TRBV6-1 and J usage is TRBJ2-3; tentative D call: TRBD2 (5 bases). Germline CDR1 MNHNS, CDR2 SASEGT. This CDR3 has 15 residues. V was cut by 7 bases and J by 3 bases, with 17 bases left in between. Here the CDR3 reads CASTPTLARTDTQYF. The CDR3, as DNA: TGTGCCAGCACCCCAACGCTAGCTCGAACAGATACGCAGTATTTT.

The chain recombines TRBV11-2 with TRBJ2-7; TRBD1 is a possible D gene (5 bases). Trimming cost V 0 bases and J 5 bases, with 11 bases left between them. The CDR3 extends over 14 amino acids. Germline CDR1 SGHAT, CDR2 FQNNGV. For the CDR3, the DNA is TGTGCCAGCAGCTTAGATACAGGAAAGGACGAGCAGTACTTC. It encodes CASSLDTGKDEQYF.

The genes are TRBV19 and TRBJ2-3, with D perhaps matching TRBD2 (5 bases). Per germline, CDR1 LNHDA and CDR2 SQIVND (reference sequence). V lost 4 bases and J lost 5, with 7 bases in between. CDR3 size: 12 residues. In DNA form, the CDR3 reads TGTGCCAGTAGTACGGCGGGAGATACGCAGTATTTT. It codes for CASSTAGDTQYF.

The V gene is TRBV7-9, the J gene TRBJ2-5; D is possibly TRBD2 (5 bases). V lost 5 bases and J lost 5, with 15 bases in between. The CDR3 extends over 14 amino acids. Germline CDR1 and CDR2: SEHNR and FQNEAQ (reference sequence). The CDR3 here is CASSPGLRQETQYF. CDR3 nucleotide sequence: TGTGCCAGCAGCCCCGGACTTCGGCAGGAGACCCAGTACTTC.

This clone is a singleton in its sample. The chain has TRBV28 and TRBJ2-1; the match to TRBD2 covers 11 bases. The CDR3 runs to 17 residues. After removal of 4 bases from V and 7 bases from J, the junction contained 12 bases not matched to a gene. Looked up from germline, CDR1 is MDHEN and CDR2 is SYDVKM. The CDR3 sequence is CASSSGIRTSGFNEQFF. In DNA form, the CDR3 reads TGTGCCAGCAGTTCAGGGATTCGGACTAGCGGGTTTAATGAGCAGTTCTTC.

The chain joins TRBV5-4 to TRBJ2-3; D unresolved. The CDR3 loop spans 16 amino acids. The germline CDR1 and CDR2 sequences are SGHNT and YYREEE (reference sequence). Trimming removed 4 bases at V and 0 bases at J, with 15 bases between. Here the CDR3 reads CASSRPRVLSTDTQYF. Here the CDR3 DNA reads TGTGCCAGCAGCCGGCCAAGGGTCCTTAGCACAGATACGCAGTATTTT.

The chain recombines TRBV9 with TRBJ2-1, with D possibly TRBD2 on 6 matching bases. The CDR3 has 16 residues. Germline lookup yields CDR1 SGDLS and CDR2 YYNGEE. The germline V and J ends were trimmed by 2 bases and 4 bases, with 16 bases remaining between them. CDR3 coding DNA: TGTGCCAGCAGCGTGGACCCCCGGGAGAAATACAATGAGCAGTTCTTC. Its translation is CASSVDPREKYNEQFF.

The CDR3 sequence: CASSRDSSRPQHF. The CDR3 DNA is TGTGCCAGCAGTCGGGACTCCTCTAGGCCCCAGCATTTT. The chain recombines TRBV28 with TRBJ1-5; the D gene is possibly TRBD1 (5 bases). The CDR3 covers 13 residues. The germline CDR1 and CDR2 sequences are MDHEN and SYDVKM. V was pared by 5 bases and J by 9 bases, with 14 bases between.